These T cell receptor beta chains were read from a single sample in a study of control samples from healthy donors and cancer patients. Generated by immunoSEQ multiplex PCR, the TCRdb table keeps only in-frame clones and is missing some. The sample carries around 43,000 clones, around nine tenths recorded once. Input material: blood. Every receptor here comes from a woman in her forties or fifties in good health. Both conserved end residues are part of each CDR3. A D gene is named only where the DNA matches it firmly. A clone size is listed for some rows: how often the clone was seen (once, few, many), or a class if it is expanded.

TRBV7-9	TRBJ1-4	.	13	.	TGTGCCAGCAGCGACGGGTCCTATGAAAAACTGTTTTTT	CASSDGSYEKLFF
TRBV5-4	TRBJ1-1	.	15	TRBD1	TGTGCCAGCAGCCCAGGGGGCAATGTGAACACTGAAGCTTTCTTT	CASSPGGNVNTEAFF
TRBV9	TRBJ1-3	.	14	.	TGTGCCAGCAGCGTAGTAGAGGGCTGGGACACCATATATTTT	CASSVVEGWDTIYF
TRBV5-5	TRBJ1-2	.	13	TRBD1	TGTGCCAGCAGCCAGGGGACAGATTATGGCTACACCTTC	CASSQGTDYGYTF
TRBV11-2	TRBJ1-6	few	16	TRBD1	TGTGCCAGCAGCTTAGGGAGGGGGACAGGGAATTCACCCCTCCACTTT	CASSLGRGTGNSPLHF
TRBV11-3	TRBJ2-1	.	16	TRBD2	TGTGCCAGCAGCTTAAACGCGGGGGGGCTGGGCAATGAGCAGTTCTTC	CASSLNAGGLGNEQFF
TRBV9	TRBJ1-5	.	13	.	TGTGCCAGCAGCGTAGAGGGATTTCAGCCCCAGCATTTT	CASSVEGFQPQHF
TRBV19	TRBJ2-5	.	15	.	TGTGCCAGTAGTATAGGTCAGGGGTGGCAAGAGACCCAGTACTTC	CASSIGQGWQETQYF
TRBV5-8	TRBJ1-2	.	14	.	TGTGCCAGCAGCTTGATCCGCACTTACTATGGCTACACCTTC	CASSLIRTYYGYTF
TRBV28	TRBJ2-7	once	14	TRBD1	TGTGCCAGCAACCCTCCGGGACAGGGCTACGAGCAGTACTTC	CASNPPGQGYEQYF
TRBV30	TRBJ1-2	few	14	TRBD1	TGTGCCGGAGGGAGGGACAGGGAAGACTATGGCTACACCTTC	CAGGRDREDYGYTF
TRBV11-2	TRBJ1-1	.	14	.	TGTGCCAGCAGCACTGAGGGGTGGAACACTGAAGCTTTCTTT	CASSTEGWNTEAFF
TRBV18	TRBJ1-5	once	14	TRBD1	TGTGCCAGCTCAACAGGGGGCGCGGGGCAGCCCCAGCATTTT	CASSTGGAGQPQHF
TRBV3-1/TRBV3-2	TRBJ1-1	.	13	.	TGTGCCAGCAGCCACATCGGTGGGACTGAAGCTTTCTTT	CASSHIGGTEAFF
TRBV7-3	TRBJ1-1	.	15	.	TGTGCCAGCAGCTACACCACGGACAGGAACACTGAAGCTTTCTTT	CASSYTTDRNTEAFF
TRBV27	TRBJ1-1	few	15	.	TGTGCCAGCAGTTCAGGTTTCGGATTGAGCACTGAAGCTTTCTTT	CASSSGFGLSTEAFF
TRBV18	TRBJ2-1	.	15	.	TGTGCCAGCTCACCAGGGCCGGCAGTCTACAATGAGCAGTTCTTC	CASSPGPAVYNEQFF
TRBV30	TRBJ2-7	.	13	.	TGTGCCTGGAGTGTACGAAGGGATCGGGAGCAGTACTTC	CAWSVRRDREQYF
TRBV28	TRBJ2-1	once	13	.	TGTGCCAGCAGGAGACAGGACAACAATGAGCAGTTCTTC	CASRRQDNNEQFF
TRBV28	TRBJ2-7	.	14	.	TGTGCCAGCAGTCCCCTTGACAAGTCCTACGAGCAGTACTTC	CASSPLDKSYEQYF
TRBV13	TRBJ2-5	.	11	.	TGTGCCAGCAGCTCCCTAGGTCCCCAGTACTTC	CASSSLGPQYF
TRBV28	TRBJ1-1	.	13	TRBD1	TGTGCCAGCAGCCCAGGGGGGAGGACTGAAGCTTTCTTT	CASSPGGRTEAFF
TRBV5-6	TRBJ2-7	.	15	.	TGTGCCAGCAGTCGCGACACGCTTATTTCCTACGAGCAGTACTTC	CASSRDTLISYEQYF
TRBV9	TRBJ1-2	.	12	.	TGTGCCAGCAGCCTGTTGTTGGGGAGCTACACCTTC	CASSLLLGSYTF
TRBV18	TRBJ2-3	.	15	TRBD2	TGTGCCAGCTCACCGGGACTAGTCGGCACAGATACGCAGTATTTT	CASSPGLVGTDTQYF
TRBV19	TRBJ1-4	few	11	.	TGTGCCAGCCGATCGGACGAGGGACTGTTTTTT	CASRSDEGLFF
TRBV3-1/TRBV3-2	TRBJ2-3	.	17	TRBD2	TGTGCCAGCAGCCTCCTATCCCCTAGGCGGGGGATCGGGGCGCAGTATTTT	CASSLLSPRRGIGAQYF
TRBV5-6	TRBJ2-3	.	15	TRBD1	TGTGCCAGCAGCCGACAGGGGGCGCTAACAGATACGCAGTATTTT	CASSRQGALTDTQYF
TRBV5-8	TRBJ1-6	.	12	TRBD1	TGTGCCACCATGACAGGGACTTCACCCCTCCACTTT	CATMTGTSPLHF
TRBV29-1	TRBJ1-1	.	13	.	TGCAGCGTTGATGCCGAGGTGAACACTGAAGCTTTCTTT	CSVDAEVNTEAFF
TRBV18	TRBJ1-2	.	14	TRBD1	TGTGCCAGCTCGCAGGGACAGGATAACTATGGCTACACCTTC	CASSQGQDNYGYTF
TRBV29-1	TRBJ2-5	.	10	.	TGCAGCGGCGTCTTGGAGACCCAGTACTTC	CSGVLETQYF
TRBV3-1/TRBV3-2	TRBJ2-7	.	12	TRBD1	TGTGCCAGCAAGGACAGGGGGCCCGAGCAGTACTTC	CASKDRGPEQYF
TRBV5-1	TRBJ1-6	.	15	TRBD1	TGCGCCAGCAGCCCGGGGGGACAGGGGAATTCACCCCTCCACTTT	CASSPGGQGNSPLHF
TRBV7-2	TRBJ1-5	.	15	.	TGTGCCAGCAGCCCTGACCCGACTCGGGCACAGCCCCAGCATTTT	CASSPDPTRAQPQHF
TRBV15	TRBJ2-3	once	15	.	TGTGCCACCAGCAGAGGCAGACGGGACACAGATACGCAGTATTTT	CATSRGRRDTDTQYF
TRBV6-5	TRBJ1-1	.	15	.	TGTGCCAGCACCTATAAGGGACCCTCAATCGCTGAAGCTTTCTTT	CASTYKGPSIAEAFF
TRBV7-2	TRBJ2-1	once	16	.	TGTGCCAGCAGCTTAGGGGGATCGGGCACCTACAATGAGCAGTTCTTC	CASSLGGSGTYNEQFF
TRBV24-1	TRBJ2-4	.	13	.	TGTGCCACCAGTGAATCCCAGCGGAACATTCAGTACTTC	CATSESQRNIQYF
TRBV5-1	TRBJ1-2	.	15	TRBD1	TGCGCCAGCAGCCCGGGACAGGGCAGCGTCTATGGCTACACCTTC	CASSPGQGSVYGYTF
TRBV28	TRBJ2-7	.	11	.	TGTGCCAGCAGGTGGGATTACGAGCAGTACTTC	CASRWDYEQYF
TRBV29-1	TRBJ1-4	.	12	.	TGCAGCGTTGGACAGGTCGGAGGAAAACTGTTTTTT	CSVGQVGGKLFF
TRBV14	TRBJ1-4	.	13	.	TGTGCCAGCAGCCGGGAGAAGAAAGAAAAACTGTTTTTT	CASSREKKEKLFF
TRBV19	TRBJ1-4	.	16	.	TGTGCCAGTAGTAAGGATGGGTTCGCAACTAATGAAAAACTGTTTTTT	CASSKDGFATNEKLFF